One and the same sample provided the 3 T cell receptor beta chains below, sequenced in a study of cytomegalovirus exposure and HLA in healthy donors. PCR involved 60 Vbeta and 13 Jbeta primers. Here immunoSEQ multiplex PCR was the method, and the copy in TCRdb shows in-frame clones only, minus some. Of 89,000 or so clones in the sample, more than 60% were seen once. The sequenced sample consisted of PBMCs. The receptors derive from a boy aged 5 to 17 in good health and CMV-seronegative.

The chain employs TRBV4-1 and TRBJ1-1, with unresolved D. The germline V gene encodes CDR1 MGHRA and CDR2 YSYEKL. V was pared by 1 base and J by 0 bases, with 9 bases between. The CDR3 totals 15 residues. CDR3 nucleotide sequence: TGCGCCAGCAGCCAAGGCCCAGAAATGAACACTGAAGCTTTCTTT. It translates to CASSQGPEMNTEAFF.

This clone was counted only a few times. The rearrangement joins TRBV5-1 to TRBJ1-2; TRBD1 matches 9 bases. The CDR3 is 14 residues long. Germline assignment: CDR1 SGHRS and CDR2 YFSETQ. Trimming at V came to 0 bases and at J to 7 bases, leaving 4 bases not matched to a gene. In DNA form, the CDR3 reads TGCGCCAGCAGCTTGGGGGACAGGGAGGCTGGCTACACCTTC. Translating it yields CASSLGDREAGYTF.

This clone was recorded only once. The chain joins TRBV9 to TRBJ2-1, with D tentatively TRBD2 (6 bases). The V end lost 4 bases, the J end lost 7 bases, and 18 bases lay between the germline ends. The CDR3 extends over 15 amino acids. Germline loops: CDR1 SGDLS, CDR2 YYNGEE. The CDR3 loop reads CASSPRDSYANEQFF. Written as DNA, the CDR3 is TGTGCCAGCAGCCCCCGGGACTCCTATGCAAATGAGCAGTTCTTC.